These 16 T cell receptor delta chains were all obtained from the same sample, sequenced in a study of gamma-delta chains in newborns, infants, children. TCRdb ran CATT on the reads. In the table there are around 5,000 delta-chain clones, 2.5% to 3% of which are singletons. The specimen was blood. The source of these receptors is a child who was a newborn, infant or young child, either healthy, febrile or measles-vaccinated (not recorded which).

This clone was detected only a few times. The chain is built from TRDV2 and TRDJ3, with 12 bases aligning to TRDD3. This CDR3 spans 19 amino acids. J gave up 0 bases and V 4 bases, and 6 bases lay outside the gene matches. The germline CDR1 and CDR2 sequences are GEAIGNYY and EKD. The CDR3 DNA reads TGTGCCTGTGATCCACTGGGGGATACTACCTCCTGGGACACCCGACAGATGTTTTTC. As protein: CACDPLGDTTSWDTRQMFF.

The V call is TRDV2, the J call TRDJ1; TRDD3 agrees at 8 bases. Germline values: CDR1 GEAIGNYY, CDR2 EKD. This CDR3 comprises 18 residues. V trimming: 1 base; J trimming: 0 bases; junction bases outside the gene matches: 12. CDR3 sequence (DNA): TGTGCCTGTGACACTGGGTCGGTGGGGGATCCGAACACCGATAAACTCATCTTT. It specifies CACDTGSVGDPNTDKLIF.

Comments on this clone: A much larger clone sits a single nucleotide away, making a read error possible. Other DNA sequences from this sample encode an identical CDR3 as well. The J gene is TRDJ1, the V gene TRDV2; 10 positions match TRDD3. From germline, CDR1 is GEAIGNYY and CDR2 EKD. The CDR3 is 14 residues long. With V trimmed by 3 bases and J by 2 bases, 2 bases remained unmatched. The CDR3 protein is CACDPLGDTDKLIF. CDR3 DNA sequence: TGTGCCTGTGACCCACTGGGGGATACCGATAAACTCATCTTT.

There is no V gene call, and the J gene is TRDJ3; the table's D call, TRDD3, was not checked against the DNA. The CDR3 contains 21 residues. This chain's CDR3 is CACDTASGGYAYSWDTRQMFF. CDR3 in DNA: TGTGCCTGTGACACCGCCAGTGGGGGATACGCCTACTCCTGGGACACCCGACAGATGTTTTTC.

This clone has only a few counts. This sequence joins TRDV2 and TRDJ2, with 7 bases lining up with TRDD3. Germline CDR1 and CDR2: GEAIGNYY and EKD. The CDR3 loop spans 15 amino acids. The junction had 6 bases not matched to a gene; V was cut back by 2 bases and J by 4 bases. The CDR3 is CACDILGMGTAQLFF. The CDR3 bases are TGTGCCTGTGACATACTGGGGATGGGGACAGCACAACTCTTCTTT.

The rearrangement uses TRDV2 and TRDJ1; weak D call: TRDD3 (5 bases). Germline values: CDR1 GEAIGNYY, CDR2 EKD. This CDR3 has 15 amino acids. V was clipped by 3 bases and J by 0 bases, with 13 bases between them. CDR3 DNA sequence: TGTGCCTGTGACCGGGGAGGCCCTTACACCGATAAACTCATCTTT. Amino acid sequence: CACDRGGPYTDKLIF.

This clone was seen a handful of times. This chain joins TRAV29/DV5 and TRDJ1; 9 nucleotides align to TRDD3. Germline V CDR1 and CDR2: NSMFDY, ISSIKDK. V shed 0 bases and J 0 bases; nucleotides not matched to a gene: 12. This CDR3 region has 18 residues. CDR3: CAASAIQTGGPYTDKLIF. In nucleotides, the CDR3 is TGTGCAGCAAGCGCGATACAGACTGGGGGACCGTACACCGATAAACTCATCTTT.

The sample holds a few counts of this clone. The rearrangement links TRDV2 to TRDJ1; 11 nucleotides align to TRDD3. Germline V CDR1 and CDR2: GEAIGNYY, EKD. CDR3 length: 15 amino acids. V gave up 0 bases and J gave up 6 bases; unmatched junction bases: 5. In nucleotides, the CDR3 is TGTGCCTGTGACACCGTGGGACTGGGGGATAATAAACTCATCTTT. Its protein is CACDTVGLGDNKLIF.

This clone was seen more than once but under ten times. Here the CDR3 reads CACDTGDPLSWDTRQMFF. CDR3 DNA: TGTGCCTGTGACACCGGGGATCCTCTCTCCTGGGACACCCGACAGATGTTTTTC. The V call is TRDV2, the J call TRDJ3; maybe TRDD3 (6 bases). Germline V lookup: CDR1 GEAIGNYY, CDR2 EKD. The CDR3 sequence is 18 residues long. V was cut by 0 bases and J by 0 bases, with 11 bases left in between.

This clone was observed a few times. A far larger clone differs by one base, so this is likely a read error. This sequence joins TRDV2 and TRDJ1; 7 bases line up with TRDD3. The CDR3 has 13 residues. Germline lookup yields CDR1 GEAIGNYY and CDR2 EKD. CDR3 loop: CACGTWGTDKLIF. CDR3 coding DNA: TGTGCCTGTGGCACCTGGGGGACCGATAAACTCATCTTT.

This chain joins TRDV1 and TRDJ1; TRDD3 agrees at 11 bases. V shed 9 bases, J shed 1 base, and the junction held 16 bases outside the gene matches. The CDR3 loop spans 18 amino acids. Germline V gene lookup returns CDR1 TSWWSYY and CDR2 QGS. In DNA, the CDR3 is TGTGCTCTCGTCATCCCTACTGGGGGATATGGGAGCACCGATAAACTCATCTTT. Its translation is CALVIPTGGYGSTDKLIF.

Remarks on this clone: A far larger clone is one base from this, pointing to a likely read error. CDR3 coding DNA: TGTGCCTGTGACCCCTGGGGGATGACAGCACAACTCTTCTTT. Amino acids: CACDPWGMTAQLFF. This chain connects TRDV2 to TRDJ2, with 8 bases lining up with TRDD3. The CDR3 covers 14 residues. CDR1 is GEAIGNYY, CDR2 EKD, per germline. The ends lost 3 bases at V and 3 bases at J; junction bases unmatched: 2.

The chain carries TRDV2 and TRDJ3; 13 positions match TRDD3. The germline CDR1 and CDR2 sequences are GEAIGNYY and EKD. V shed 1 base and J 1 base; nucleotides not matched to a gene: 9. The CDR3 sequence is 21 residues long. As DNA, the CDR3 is TGTGCCTGTGACACTTTACTGGGGGATACGCGACTGTCCTGGGACACCCGACAGATGTTTTTC. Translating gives CACDTLLGDTRLSWDTRQMFF.

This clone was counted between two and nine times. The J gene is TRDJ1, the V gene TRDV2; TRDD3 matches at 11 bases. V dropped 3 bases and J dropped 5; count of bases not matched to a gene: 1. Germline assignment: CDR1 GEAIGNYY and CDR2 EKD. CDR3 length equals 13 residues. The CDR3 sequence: CACDYWGIDKLIF. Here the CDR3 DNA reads TGTGCCTGTGACTACTGGGGGATAGATAAACTCATCTTT.

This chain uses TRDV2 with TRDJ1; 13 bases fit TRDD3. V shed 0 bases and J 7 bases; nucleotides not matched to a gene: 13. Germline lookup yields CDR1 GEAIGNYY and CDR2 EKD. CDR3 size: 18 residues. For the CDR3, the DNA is TGTGCCTGTGACACCGTGAAGAACTGGGGGATACGGGATGGTAAACTCATCTTT. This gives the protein CACDTVKNWGIRDGKLIF.

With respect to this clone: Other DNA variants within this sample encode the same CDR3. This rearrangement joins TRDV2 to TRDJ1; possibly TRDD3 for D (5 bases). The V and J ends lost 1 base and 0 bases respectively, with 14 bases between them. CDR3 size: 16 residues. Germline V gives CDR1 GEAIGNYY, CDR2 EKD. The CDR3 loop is CACDTLGGLYTDKLIF. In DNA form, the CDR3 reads TGTGCCTGTGACACTCTGGGCGGTCTCTACACCGATAAACTCATCTTT.